This is a list of T cell receptor beta chains from one sample in a study of blood T cell repertoires in COVID-19. Data came from immunoSEQ multiplex PCR; TCRdb stores just in-frame clones and leaves some out. The data show 250,000 to 300,000 clones, roughly 90% seen once. Sequenced sample: peripheral blood. The receptors were sampled from a woman aged 70 to 79 with COVID-19, enrolled during active disease. Each CDR3 is given with its conserved first and last residue.

>TRBV7-9
CASSLESGQGEEETQYF
>TRBV12-3/TRBV12-4
CASSPTGLHEQYF
>TRBV27
CASSGASGLDTQYF
>TRBV27
CASSLRVYTEAFF
>TRBV7-9
CASPSETLENNSPLHF
>TRBV7-9
CASSTTGFGLWRQETQYF
>TRBV9
CASSPGLAGYEQYF
>TRBV12-3/TRBV12-4
CASGQSKGNTQYF
>TRBV30
CAWSYRGGNQPQHF
>TRBV24-1
CATSEKTGDLAGGTTDTQYF
>TRBV9
CASSVGGGPGGELFF
>TRBV30
CAWILQGIQETQYF
>TRBV27
CASSFMAGLNQPQHF
>TRBV11-2
CASSTGSQPQHF
>TRBV3-1/TRBV3-2
CASSRASGGSDTQYF
>TRBV6-2/TRBV6-3
CASSYSQRGSTGELFF
>TRBV5-6
CASSFEGQANYGYTF
>TRBV27
CASSLSRLNTEAFF
>TRBV3-1/TRBV3-2
CASSQGASGPTDTQYF
>TRBV5-8
CASSAQGLNTEAFF
>TRBV2
CASSETGFSYEQYF
>TRBV2
CASRTERGNQPQHF
>TRBV6-5
CATSTININNEQFF
>TRBV5-1
CASSLAATGVQETQYF
>TRBV5-1
CASSLAPVQDEQYF
>TRBV4-1
CASSQGPSGGQETQYF
>TRBV7-2
CASSLLRRGGETQYF
>TRBV27
CATGTSGPYNEQFF
>TRBV4-1
CASSQAGAVGGYYGYTF
>TRBV6-6
CASSPQTSGGTLAKNIQYF
>TRBV5-1
CASSLEGTVTSYEQYF
>TRBV28
CASSPPRQGSYGYTF
>TRBV5-6
CASSFKAGGDSLTQYF
>TRBV30
CAAKSRTDNTEAFF
>TRBV28
CASSSGADRGRKNGYTF
>TRBV6-2/TRBV6-3
CASSQGRQLNYGYTF
>TRBV5-4
CASSLGDRGFTGELFF
>TRBV29-1
CSVEQDRDTEAFF
>TRBV19
CASKWTTRGTNEKLFF
>TRBV28
CASSPLQGHGNTIYF
>TRBV2
CASRPRQGGTEAFF
>TRBV5-1
CASRRGQVDYGYTF
>TRBV2
CASSPLRGGTDTQYF
>TRBV9
CASSVARQGGEQYF
>TRBV19
CASSGTGLYNSPLHF
>TRBV19
CASSIGGGRVRDQPQHF
>TRBV7-2
CASSPQGSSYEQYF
>TRBV7-8
CASSPLRRMNTEAFF
>TRBV10-2
CASTLRVEGSYNSPLHF
>TRBV6-6
CASRGSAYQETQYF
>TRBV19
CASSIAALGQARRTEAFF
>TRBV6-5
CASSSDTSYEQYF
>TRBV3-1/TRBV3-2
CASSHRDRTSNYGYTF
>TRBV10-3
CAISSTPNTEAFF
>TRBV5-1
CASSLIPAGGSQSPLHF
>TRBV6-4
CASSEGTGAPNEQFF
>TRBV5-1
CASSSPPGQGNYGYTF
>TRBV6-5
CASKTSGGPDYEQYF
>TRBV4-1
CASSHSLISDRGLNYGYTF
>TRBV6-5
CASSPGGGNQPQHF